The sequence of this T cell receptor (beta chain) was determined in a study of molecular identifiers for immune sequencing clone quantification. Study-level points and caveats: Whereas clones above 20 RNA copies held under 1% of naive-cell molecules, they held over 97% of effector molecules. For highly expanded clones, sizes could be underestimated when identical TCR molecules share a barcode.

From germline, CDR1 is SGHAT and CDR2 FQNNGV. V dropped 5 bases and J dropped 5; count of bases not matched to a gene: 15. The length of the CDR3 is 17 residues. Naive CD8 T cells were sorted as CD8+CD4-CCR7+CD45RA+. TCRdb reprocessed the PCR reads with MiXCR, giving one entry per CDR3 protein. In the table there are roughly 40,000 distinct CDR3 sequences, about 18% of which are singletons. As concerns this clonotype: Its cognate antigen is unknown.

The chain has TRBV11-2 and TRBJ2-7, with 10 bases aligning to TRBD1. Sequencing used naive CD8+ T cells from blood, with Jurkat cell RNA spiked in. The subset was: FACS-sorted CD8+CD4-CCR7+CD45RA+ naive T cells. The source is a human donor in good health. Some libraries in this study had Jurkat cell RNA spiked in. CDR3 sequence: CASSPRTWGDRGNEQYF. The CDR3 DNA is TGTGCCAGCAGCCCTCGCACCTGGGGGGACAGGGGTAACGAGCAGTACTTC. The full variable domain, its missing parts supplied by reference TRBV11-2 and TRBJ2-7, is EAGVAQSPRYKIIEKRQSVAFWCNPISGHATLYWYQQILGQGPKLLIQFQNNGVVDDSQLPKDRFSAERLKGVDSTLKIQPAKLEDSAVYLCASSPRTWGDRGNEQYFGPGTRLTVT.